The 5 T cell receptor beta chains given below trace back to one sample, sequenced in a study of T cell responses to AZD1222 COVID-19 vaccine (TCRdb year 2021). The sample's time point label, decoded: about 28 days (+/-7) after the second vaccine dose. The protocol used for the library was the immunoSEQ multiplex PCR assay. As stored in TCRdb, this immuneACCESS dataset retains in-frame rearrangements with V and J assigned. A fraction of the clones does not appear; measured against another copy, unresolved V genes explain less than half of the discrepancy, and the remainder lacks a known reason. The sample has just over 150,000 clones on record, roughly nine tenths of them singletons. About 1.6% of the sample belongs to the ten largest clones. This specimen was peripheral blood, taken 28 days after the second AZD1222 dose. These TCRs come from an adult who received the AZD1222 COVID-19 vaccine.

The J gene is TRBJ2-3, the V gene TRBV6-5; tentative D call: TRBD2 (6 bases). V was pared by 8 bases and J by 0 bases, with 12 bases between. The CDR3 covers 14 residues. Germline V gene lookup returns CDR1 MNHEY and CDR2 SVGAGI. The CDR3 sequence: CASLRGLSTDTQYF. Written as DNA, the CDR3 is TGTGCCAGCTTGCGGGGACTCAGCACAGATACGCAGTATTTT.

The V and J genes are TRBV12-5 and TRBJ1-2, with 9 nucleotides matching TRBD1. The V gene end was trimmed by 6 bases and the J gene end by 0 bases; junction bases not matched to a gene: 5. Per germline, CDR1 LGHNT and CDR2 FRNRAP. The CDR3 is made up of 15 amino acids. CDR3 loop: CASGPGTGSNYGYTF. CDR3 nucleotide sequence: TGTGCTAGTGGCCCCGGGACAGGGTCTAACTATGGCTACACCTTC.

The chain couples TRBV30 to TRBJ2-7, with D perhaps matching TRBD1 or TRBD2 (6 bases each). Germline V lookup: CDR1 GTSNPN, CDR2 SVGIG (reference sequence). The V gene lost 4 bases and the J gene lost 6 bases, with 16 bases spanning the gap. The CDR3 spans 13 residues. CDR3 sequence (DNA): TGTGCCTGGATGCAGGGGCCAGCGGGCGAGCAGTACTTC. It encodes CAWMQGPAGEQYF.

This clone was seen just once. This rearrangement joins TRBV5-4 to TRBJ1-2; 8 bases map to TRBD1. Germline values: CDR1 SGHNT, CDR2 YYREEE (reference sequence). Trimming cost V 3 bases and J 8 bases; bases outside gene matches: 3. There are 12 residues in the CDR3. The CDR3 region is CASSYGQGGYTF. The CDR3 nucleotides read TGTGCCAGCAGCTATGGACAGGGCGGCTACACCTTC. The complete variable domain, with remaining parts taken from reference TRBV5-4 and TRBJ1-2, reads ETGVTQSPTHLIKTRGQQVTLRCSSQSGHNTVSWYQQALGQGPQFIFQYYREEENGRGNFPPRFSGLQFPNYSSELNVNALELDDSALYLCASSYGQGGYTFGSGTRLTVV.

This chain connects TRBV6-6 to TRBJ1-5; D remains unclear. This CDR3 spans 13 amino acids. Germline V gene data show CDR1 as MNHNY and CDR2 as SVGAGI (reference sequence). Deletions cut 3 bases from V and 9 bases from J, with 12 bases between. CDR3 bases: TGTGCCAGCAGTTATCTGGGGTCGGGGCCCCAGCATTTT. This encodes CASSYLGSGPQHF.